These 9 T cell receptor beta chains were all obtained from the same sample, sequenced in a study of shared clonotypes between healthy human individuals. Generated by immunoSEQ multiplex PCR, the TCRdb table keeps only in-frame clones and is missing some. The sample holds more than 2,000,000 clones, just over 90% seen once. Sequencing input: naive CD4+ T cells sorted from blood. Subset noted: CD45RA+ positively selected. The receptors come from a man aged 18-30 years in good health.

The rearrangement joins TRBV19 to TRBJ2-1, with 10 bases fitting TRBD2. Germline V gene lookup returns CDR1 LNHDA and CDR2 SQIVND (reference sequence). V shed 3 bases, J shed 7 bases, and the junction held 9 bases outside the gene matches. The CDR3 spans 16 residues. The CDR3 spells CASSIDLAGVLNEQFF. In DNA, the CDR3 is TGTGCCAGTAGTATTGATCTAGCGGGAGTTCTTAATGAGCAGTTCTTC.

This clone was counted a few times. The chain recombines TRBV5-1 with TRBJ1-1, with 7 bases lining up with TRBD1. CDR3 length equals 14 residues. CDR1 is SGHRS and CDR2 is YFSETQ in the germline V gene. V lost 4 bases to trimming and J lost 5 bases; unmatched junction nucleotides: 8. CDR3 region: CASSIPGGWTEAFF. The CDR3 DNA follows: TGCGCCAGCAGCATACCAGGGGGATGGACTGAAGCTTTCTTT.

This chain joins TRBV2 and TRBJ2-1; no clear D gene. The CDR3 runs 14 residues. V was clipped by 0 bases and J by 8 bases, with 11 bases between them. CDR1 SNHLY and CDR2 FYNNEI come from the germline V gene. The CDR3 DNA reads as TGTGCCAGCAGTGAAGCGGAAAGGGTCGATGAGCAGTTCTTC. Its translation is CASSEAERVDEQFF. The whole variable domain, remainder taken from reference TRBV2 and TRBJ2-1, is EPEVTQTPSHQVTQMGQEVILRCVPISNHLYFYWYRQILGQKVEFLVSFYNNEISEKSEIFDDQFSVERPDGSNFTLKIRSTKLEDSAMYFCASSEAERVDEQFFGPGTRLTVL.

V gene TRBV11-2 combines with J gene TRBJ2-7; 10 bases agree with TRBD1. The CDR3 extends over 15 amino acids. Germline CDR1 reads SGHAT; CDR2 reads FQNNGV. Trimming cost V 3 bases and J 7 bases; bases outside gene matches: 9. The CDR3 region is CASSFWTGGTGEQYF. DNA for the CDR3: TGTGCCAGCAGCTTCTGGACAGGGGGGACCGGGGAGCAGTACTTC.

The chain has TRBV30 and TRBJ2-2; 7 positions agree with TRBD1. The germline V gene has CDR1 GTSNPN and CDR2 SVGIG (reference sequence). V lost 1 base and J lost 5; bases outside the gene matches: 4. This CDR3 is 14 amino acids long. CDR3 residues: CAWSGQGRTGELFF. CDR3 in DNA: TGTGCCTGGAGTGGACAGGGAAGGACCGGGGAGCTGTTTTTT.

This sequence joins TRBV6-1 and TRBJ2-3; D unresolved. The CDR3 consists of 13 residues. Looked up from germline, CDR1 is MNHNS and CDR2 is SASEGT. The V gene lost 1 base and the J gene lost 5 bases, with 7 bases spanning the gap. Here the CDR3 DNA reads TGTGCCAGCAGTGAAGGGTCCATAGATACGCAGTATTTT. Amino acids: CASSEGSIDTQYF.

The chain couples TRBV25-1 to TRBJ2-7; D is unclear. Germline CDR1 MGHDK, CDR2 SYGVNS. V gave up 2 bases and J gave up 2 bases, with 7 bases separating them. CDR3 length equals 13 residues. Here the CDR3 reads CASSEAGPYEQYF. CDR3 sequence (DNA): TGTGCCAGCAGTGAAGCCGGGCCCTACGAGCAGTACTTC.

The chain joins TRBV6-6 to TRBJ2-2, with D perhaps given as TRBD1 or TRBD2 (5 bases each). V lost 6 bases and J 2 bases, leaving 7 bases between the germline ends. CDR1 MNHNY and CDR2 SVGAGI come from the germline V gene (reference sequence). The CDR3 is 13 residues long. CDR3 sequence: CASSWDNTGELFF. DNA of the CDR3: TGTGCCAGCAGCTGGGACAACACCGGGGAGCTGTTTTTT.

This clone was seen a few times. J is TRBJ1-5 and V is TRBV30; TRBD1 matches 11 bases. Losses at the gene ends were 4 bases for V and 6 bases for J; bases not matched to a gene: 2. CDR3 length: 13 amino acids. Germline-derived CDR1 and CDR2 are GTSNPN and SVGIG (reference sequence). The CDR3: CAWTGQGAQPQHF. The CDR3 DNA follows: TGTGCCTGGACCGGACAGGGGGCTCAGCCCCAGCATTTT. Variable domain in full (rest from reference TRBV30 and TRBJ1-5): SQTIHQWPATLVQPVGSPLSLECTVEGTSNPNLYWYRQAAGRGLQLLFYSVGIGQISSEVPQNLSASRPQDRQFILSSKKLLLSDSGFYLCAWTGQGAQPQHFGDGTRLSIL.